This TCR beta chain was sequenced for a study of T-cell memory formation after mild COVID-19. Study-wide context: Each donor largely had its own TCR clusters.

A remark on this clonotype: Its specificity is unknown.

TCRdb reanalysed the 5' RACE reads using MiXCR and keeps one entry per CDR3 protein. The sample lists roughly 130,000 distinct CDR3 sequences, 15% to 20% seen once, with about 5.2% in the top ten. Study-level results: CD4+ bias marked clones expanding day 15 to 37, unlike balanced contracting clones. CD4+ clones that contracted lay mainly in CM and EM; CD8+ ones lay in EMRA.

The CDR3 runs to 14 residues. Germline CDR1 and CDR2: WSHSY and SAAADI. V gave up 4 bases and J gave up 5 bases, with 11 bases separating them. The source is a man between 18 and 35 years old who had mild COVID-19 (a few samples of this study predate the infection). Cell type and time point are not known. This sequence joins TRBV10-2 and TRBJ1-4; D possibly corresponds to TRBD1 (5 bases). Sequencing used PBMCs or a T cell subset sorted from them (not recorded which). CDR3 DNA: TGCGCCAGCAGTGGGGGACTCTTAAATGAAAAACTGTTTTTT. This codes for CASSGGLLNEKLFF.